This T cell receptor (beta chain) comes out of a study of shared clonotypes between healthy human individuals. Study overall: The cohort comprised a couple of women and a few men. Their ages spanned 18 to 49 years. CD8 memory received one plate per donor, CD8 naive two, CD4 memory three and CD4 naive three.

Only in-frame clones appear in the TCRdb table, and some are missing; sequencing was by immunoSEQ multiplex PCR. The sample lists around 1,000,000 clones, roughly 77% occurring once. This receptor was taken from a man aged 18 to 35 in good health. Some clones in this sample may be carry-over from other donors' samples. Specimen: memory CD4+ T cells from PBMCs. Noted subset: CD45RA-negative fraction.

The CDR3 DNA follows: TGTGCCAGCAGGGGTAGAAGGGTCTCCTACAATGAGCAGTTCTTC. Its translation is CASRGRRVSYNEQFF. The chain uses TRBV2 and TRBJ2-1; unclear D gene. Trimming took 6 bases from V and 0 from J, leaving 12 bases between them. The germline V gene has CDR1 SNHLY and CDR2 FYNNEI. The CDR3 sequence is 15 residues long.